These 30 T cell receptor beta chains came from one sample sequenced in a study of radiation and T cells in renal cell carcinoma. Only in-frame clones appear in the TCRdb table, and some are missing; sequencing was by immunoSEQ multiplex PCR. The sample includes 140,000 to 150,000 clones, around 89% of them seen just once. Time point in this sample: baseline pretreatment blood. Treatment: 15 Gy SBRT to primary tumor, nephrectomy 4 weeks later. Specimen: blood, collected from a patient whose treatment included radiotherapy and nephrectomy. These receptors originate from a woman in her seventies with renal cell carcinoma.

V is TRBV30 and J is TRBJ1-2; 8 bases match TRBD1. From germline, CDR1 is GTSNPN and CDR2 SVGIG (reference sequence). V shed 2 bases, J shed 5 bases, and the junction held 4 bases outside the gene matches. The CDR3 is made up of 13 amino acids. CDR3 DNA: TGTGCCTGGAGTCCGACAGGGGCATATGGCTACACCTTC. This codes for CAWSPTGAYGYTF.

The chain carries TRBV5-4 and TRBJ2-6; TRBD1 agrees at 8 bases. The junction had 7 bases not matched to a gene; V was cut back by 3 bases and J by 2 bases. Germline loops: CDR1 SGHNT, CDR2 YYREEE (reference sequence). There are 17 residues in the CDR3. CDR3 sequence: CASSSEAGGAGANVLTF. CDR3 in DNA: TGTGCCAGCAGCTCCGAGGCAGGGGGCGCTGGGGCCAACGTCCTGACTTTC.

This rearrangement joins TRBV7-3 to TRBJ1-1; weak D call: TRBD1 (6 bases). Germline loops: CDR1 SGHTA, CDR2 FQGTGA. Trimming left V 0 bases short and J 5 bases short, with 13 bases between. CDR3 length: 15 amino acids. The chain's CDR3 is CASSLTGGRVTEAFF. For the CDR3, the DNA is TGTGCCAGCAGCTTAACCGGGGGGCGCGTTACTGAAGCTTTCTTT.

V gene TRBV7-9 combines with J gene TRBJ2-1, with 11 bases fitting TRBD2. The CDR3 is 16 residues long. Trimming cost V 0 bases and J 2 bases; bases outside gene matches: 0. Germline CDR1 and CDR2: SEHNR and FQNEAQ (reference sequence). CDR3 in DNA: TGTGCCAGCAGCTTAGCTAGCGGGGGGGCCTACAATGAGCAGTTCTTC. It codes for CASSLASGGAYNEQFF.

The chain employs TRBV14 and TRBJ2-5; D is unresolved. V was trimmed by 4 bases and J by 0 bases, leaving 9 bases between them. CDR1 SGHDN and CDR2 FVKESK come from the germline V gene. The CDR3 is made up of 14 amino acids. The CDR3: CASSLGSYQETQYF. In nucleotides, the CDR3 is TGTGCCAGCAGCCTCGGGTCCTACCAAGAGACCCAGTACTTC. Complete variable domain (other parts from reference TRBV14 and TRBJ2-5): EAGVTQFPSHSVIEKGQTVTLRCDPISGHDNLYWYRRVMGKEIKFLLHFVKESKQDESGMPNNRFLAERTGGTYSTLKVQPAELEDSGVYFCASSLGSYQETQYFGPGTRLLVL.

The chain uses TRBV7-9 and TRBJ2-3, with 8 bases aligning to TRBD2. This CDR3 spans 17 amino acids. V lost 5 bases to trimming and J lost 1 base; unmatched junction nucleotides: 11. The germline gives CDR1 SEHNR, CDR2 FQNEAQ (reference sequence). The CDR3 nucleotides read TGTGCCAGCAGCCCCCCGGGACTAGGCTTTTGCACAGATACGCAGTATTTT. Protein product: CASSPPGLGFCTDTQYF.

The chain employs TRBV11-3 and TRBJ1-2, with no clear D. The CDR3 extends over 13 amino acids. Trimming stripped 6 bases from V and 11 bases from J, with 19 bases between. Germline CDR1 SGHNT, CDR2 YENEEA. The DNA of the CDR3 is TGTGCCAGCAGTCCTCCCGGTAGGGCCGTTTACACCTTC. This gives the protein CASSPPGRAVYTF.

This clone was seen just once. The rearrangement uses TRBV4-3 and TRBJ1-1, with unresolved D. The CDR3 is 13 amino acids. V lost 3 bases to trimming and J lost 2 bases, with 7 bases between them. Germline V gene lookup returns CDR1 LGHNA and CDR2 YSLEER. In nucleotides, the CDR3 is TGCGCCAGCAGCCAGGATTTTAACACTGAAGCTTTCTTT. This codes for CASSQDFNTEAFF.

The V gene is TRBV11-3, the J gene TRBJ2-5; the D gene is possibly TRBD2 (6 bases). Per germline, CDR1 SGHNT and CDR2 YENEEA. Trimming removed 7 bases at V and 1 base at J, with 16 bases between. This CDR3 comprises 15 residues. CDR3 coding DNA: TGTGCCAGCACCATAAACGGCGGGGTCCAAGAGACCCAGTACTTC. This sequence encodes CASTINGGVQETQYF.

This chain joins TRBV2 and TRBJ1-5; no definite D call. Germline CDR1 and CDR2: SNHLY and FYNNEI. The CDR3 runs to 13 residues. Trimming took off 4 bases at V and 6 bases at J, with 10 bases between the two ends. In nucleotides, the CDR3 is TGTGCCAGCAGTGCGGAGGGAAGTCAGCCCCAGCATTTT. Encoded protein: CASSAEGSQPQHF.

This clone was seen once. The rearrangement uses TRBV1 and TRBJ1-2. TRBV1 is a pseudogene locus. The CDR3 sequence is 16 residues long. CDR3 nucleotide sequence: TGCACCAGCAGGAAGAGTTGTTTGCGAAAGACCTATGGCTACACCTTC. Translated: CTSRKSCLRKTYGYTF.

This chain links TRBV13 with TRBJ2-3; D not certain. The V end was cut by 6 bases, the J end by 8 bases, with 9 bases between. The length of the CDR3 is 11 residues. The V gene's germline CDR1 is PRHDT and CDR2 FYEKMQ (reference sequence). CDR3 sequence: CASRQKATQYF. In DNA, the CDR3 is TGTGCCAGCAGGCAAAAGGCTACGCAGTATTTT.

V usage is TRBV6-4 and J usage is TRBJ2-1; 7 bases fit TRBD2. The CDR3 has 16 residues. Germline V lookup: CDR1 MRHNA, CDR2 SNTAGT. Trimming took 7 bases from V and 6 from J; bases not matched to a gene: 15. CDR3 sequence: CASTKPVGGGINEQFF. The CDR3 nucleotides are TGTGCCAGCACTAAACCGGTGGGGGGGGGAATCAATGAGCAGTTCTTC.

In DNA form, the CDR3 reads TGTGCCAGTAGTATTGGACAGAGCTACGAGCAGTACTTC. It yields the protein CASSIGQSYEQYF. The chain uses TRBV19 and TRBJ2-7; D might be TRBD1 (6 bases). The germline V gene has CDR1 LNHDA and CDR2 SQIVND (reference sequence). The CDR3 is 13 amino acids. V was trimmed by 3 bases and J by 3 bases, leaving 9 bases between them.

The chain uses TRBV11-2 and TRBJ1-1, with no clear D. V was pared by 1 base and J by 3 bases, with 12 bases between. Per germline, CDR1 SGHAT and CDR2 FQNNGV. The CDR3 has 15 amino acids. Here the CDR3 reads CASSLGELGYTEAFF. CDR3 coding DNA: TGTGCCAGCAGCTTAGGTGAGTTGGGTTACACTGAAGCTTTCTTT.

This clone was seen only once. The V call is TRBV30, the J call TRBJ2-3; D unresolved. Germline V CDR1 and CDR2: GTSNPN, SVGIG (reference sequence). V shed 0 bases and J shed 7 bases, with 14 bases lying between them. The CDR3 sequence is 14 residues long. This CDR3 is CAWSVGQSPNTQYF. CDR3 in DNA: TGTGCCTGGAGTGTAGGGCAATCGCCCAATACGCAGTATTTT.

The chain employs TRBV30 and TRBJ1-2; weak D call: TRBD1 (5 bases). V shed 6 bases and J shed 5 bases, with 22 bases lying between them. The CDR3 contains 15 residues. CDR1 is GTSNPN and CDR2 is SVGIG in the germline V gene (reference sequence). This CDR3 is CACRPTAPKGYGYTF. The CDR3 DNA is TGTGCCTGCCGGCCGACAGCTCCCAAGGGGTATGGCTACACCTTC.

This chain connects TRBV9 to TRBJ1-5; the D gene is possibly TRBD1 (6 bases). Germline CDR1 and CDR2: SGDLS and YYNGEE. The CDR3 has 13 amino acids. Deletions cut 3 bases from V and 2 bases from J, with 6 bases between. Written as DNA, the CDR3 is TGTGCCAGCAGCGGACAGGGCAATCAGCCCCAGCATTTT. Its translation: CASSGQGNQPQHF.

This chain uses TRBV7-2 with TRBJ2-3, with 12 bases that match TRBD2. Germline V gene lookup returns CDR1 SGHTA and CDR2 FQGNSA. With 2 bases clipped from V and 2 bases from J, the junction kept 2 bases outside the gene matches. CDR3 length: 16 amino acids. The CDR3 DNA reads TGTGCCAGCAGCTTATCTAGCGGGGGGGTCACAGATACGCAGTATTTT. Amino acid sequence: CASSLSSGGVTDTQYF. Supplemented by reference TRBV7-2 and TRBJ2-3, the full variable domain reads GAGVSQSPSNKVTEKGKDVELRCDPISGHTALYWYRQSLGQGLEFLIYFQGNSAPDKSGLPSDRFSAERTGGSVSTLTIQRTQQEDSAVYLCASSLSSGGVTDTQYFGPGTRLTVL.

The chain carries TRBV9 and TRBJ2-1; 8 nucleotides align to TRBD1. Germline values: CDR1 SGDLS, CDR2 YYNGEE. J was trimmed by 8 bases and V by 3 bases; bases with no gene match: 19. The CDR3 covers 18 residues. In DNA, the CDR3 is TGTGCCAGCAGCGCCGGGACAGGCATGAACTGGGCCAGGGATGAGCAGTTCTTC. Amino acids: CASSAGTGMNWARDEQFF.

The CDR3 loop reads CASSPLVTAHGNQPQHF. In nucleotides, the CDR3 is TGTGCCAGCAGCCCTCTGGTGACAGCGCACGGCAATCAGCCCCAGCATTTT. The chain couples TRBV5-8 to TRBJ1-5, with a possible D match to TRBD1 (5 bases). Germline V gene data show CDR1 as SGHTS and CDR2 as YDEGEE. The CDR3 is made up of 17 amino acids. The V and J ends lost 4 bases and 2 bases respectively, with 19 bases between them.

This clone has a single count. The chain employs TRBV7-9 and TRBJ2-6; D unresolved. Trimming stripped 6 bases from V and 4 bases from J, with 7 bases between. Germline V CDR1 and CDR2: SEHNR, FQNEAQ (reference sequence). The CDR3 contains 13 residues. This CDR3 is CASRPSGANVLTF. The CDR3 bases are TGTGCCAGCAGGCCCTCCGGGGCCAACGTCCTGACTTTC.

This sequence joins TRBV19 and TRBJ1-2; possibly TRBD1 for D (5 bases). V lost 4 bases and J 4 bases, leaving 13 bases between the germline ends. This CDR3 has 14 residues. Germline CDR1 reads LNHDA; CDR2 reads SQIVND (reference sequence). CDR3 nucleotides: TGTGCCAGTAGTAACATTGGACAATTCTATGGCTACACCTTC. This sequence encodes CASSNIGQFYGYTF.

The CDR3 region is CASSPPGDPEAFF. The CDR3, as DNA: TGTGCCAGCAGCCCACCAGGGGACCCTGAAGCTTTCTTT. V and J are TRBV13 and TRBJ1-1, with a tentative D call TRBD1 (6 bases). The CDR3 has 13 amino acids. Between the trimmed V and J ends, which lost 5 bases and 6 bases, there was a span of 13 bases. Germline V gives CDR1 PRHDT, CDR2 FYEKMQ (reference sequence).

About this clone itself: Other DNA variants within this sample encode the same CDR3. The chain uses TRBV6-1 and TRBJ1-1; no clear D gene. Germline V gene lookup returns CDR1 MNHNS and CDR2 SASEGT. This CDR3 is 13 amino acids long. Between the trimmed V and J ends, which lost 2 bases and 2 bases, there was a span of 6 bases. CDR3 DNA sequence: TGTGCCAGCAGTGAATGGCGTAACACTGAAGCTTTCTTT. This gives the protein CASSEWRNTEAFF.

V and J are TRBV6-5 and TRBJ1-3; no definite D call. This CDR3 has 14 amino acids. Germline lookup yields CDR1 MNHEY and CDR2 SVGAGI. V was pared by 5 bases and J by 0 bases, with 8 bases between. The CDR3 sequence: CASSTLLSGNTIYF. In DNA form, the CDR3 reads TGTGCCAGCAGTACCCTCCTCTCTGGAAACACCATATATTTT.

Comments on this clone: At one end, the junction sequence differs from germline, possibly due to a read error. This specimen includes other DNA sequences encoding the same CDR3. The chain recombines TRBV6-6 with TRBJ2-4; 9 bases line up with TRBD2. CDR1 is MNHNY and CDR2 is SVGAGI in the germline V gene (reference sequence). The CDR3 loop spans 14 amino acids. CDR3 sequence: CASVLSGGKNIQYF. The CDR3 nucleotides read TGCGCCAGCGTGCTTAGCGGGGGCAAAAACATTCAGTACTTC.

The gene calls are TRBV9 and TRBJ1-3; TRBD1 aligns across 12 bases. The CDR3 totals 17 residues. Germline V gene sequence: CDR1 SGDLS, CDR2 YYNGEE. V trimming: 3 bases; J trimming: 4 bases; junction bases outside the gene matches: 8. The CDR3 region has the DNA TGTGCCAGCAGCGCCACGGGACAGGGGGCGGGCGGAAACACCATATATTTT. It is translated as CASSATGQGAGGNTIYF. Full variable domain (remainder filled in from reference TRBV9 and TRBJ1-3): DSGVTQTPKHLITATGQRVTLRCSPRSGDLSVYWYQQSLDQGLQFLIQYYNGEERAKGNILERFSAQQFPDLHSELNLSSLELGDSALYFCASSATGQGAGGNTIYFGEGSWLTVV.

The genes are TRBV11-2 and TRBJ1-1; TRBD1 might be the D (5 bases). Trimming took off 5 bases at V and 1 base at J, with 11 bases between the two ends. CDR1 and CDR2 (germline): SGHAT, FQNNGV. The CDR3 consists of 14 residues. This CDR3 is CASSGRRENTEAFF. CDR3 bases: TGTGCCAGCAGCGGACGCAGGGAGAACACTGAAGCTTTCTTT. Together with reference TRBV11-2 and TRBJ1-1, the CDR3 gives the full variable domain: EAGVAQSPRYKIIEKRQSVAFWCNPISGHATLYWYQQILGQGPKLLIQFQNNGVVDDSQLPKDRFSAERLKGVDSTLKIQPAKLEDSAVYLCASSGRRENTEAFFGQGTRLTVV.

This chain uses TRBV5-1 with TRBJ2-7; D is perhaps TRBD1 (6 bases). The germline V gene has CDR1 SGHRS and CDR2 YFSETQ. Trimming removed 0 bases from V and 3 bases from J, with 16 bases in between. The CDR3 consists of 16 residues. DNA of the CDR3: TGCGCCAGCAGCTTGGGGGGGCTGTTACGCAACTACGAGCAGTACTTC. This translates into CASSLGGLLRNYEQYF. The full variable domain, completed using reference TRBV5-1 and TRBJ2-7, is KAGVTQTPRYLIKTRGQQVTLSCSPISGHRSVSWYQQTPGQGLQFLFEYFSETQRNKGNFPGRFSGRQFSNSRSEMNVSTLELGDSALYLCASSLGGLLRNYEQYFGPGTRLTVT.